The T cell receptor (beta chain) under discussion was sequenced for a study of cytomegalovirus exposure and HLA in healthy donors. Study-wide findings and caveats: In a later analysis, across HLA loci, associated TCR counts were highest for DRB1, lowest for HLA-C.

Worth noting for this clone: Its antigen is unknown.

It was with 60 Vbeta and 13 Jbeta primers that the PCR ran. Sequencing was performed with immunoSEQ multiplex PCR; in TCRdb, only in-frame clones are kept and a portion is missing. The listing records about 130,000 clones. Trimming removed 6 bases from V and 3 bases from J; junction bases left unmatched: 4. The CDR3 has 14 residues. Germline lookup yields CDR1 MNHEY and CDR2 SVGAGI. This chain connects TRBV6-5 to TRBJ2-2; 7 bases agree with TRBD2. The sequenced sample was PBMCs. The sequence was obtained from a woman aged 40 to 50 in good health and CMV-seropositive. CDR3 region: CASRTRGDTGELFF. The CDR3 DNA reads as TGTGCCAGCAGAACTCGGGGGGACACCGGGGAGCTGTTTTTT.